The 27 T cell receptor beta chains in this list originate from one sample, sequenced in a study of CD8 T cells in Susac syndrome. RNA in amounts of about 0.5 to 1 ug was reverse transcribed with random hexamers. TCRdb redid the calling of the immunoSEQ multiplex PCR reads with MiXCR, one entry per CDR3 protein. The table records approximately 190,000 distinct CDR3 sequences, about 94% of them present only once. The sample was CD4+ T cells from PBMCs. Source of these receptors: a human donor in good health.

J is TRBJ1-3 and V is TRBV19; D is possibly TRBD1 (5 bases). Trimming cost V 9 bases and J 4 bases, with 13 bases left between them. CDR3 length: 13 residues. The germline V gene encodes CDR1 LNHDA and CDR2 SQIVND (reference sequence). Here the CDR3 reads CASPGGPGNTIYF. CDR3 bases: TGTGCCAGCCCCGGGGGACCCGGAAACACCATATATTTT.

V usage is TRBV28 and J usage is TRBJ1-2; D possibly corresponds to TRBD1 (5 bases). V was shortened by 6 bases and J by 5 bases, with 13 bases between the two germline ends. Per germline, CDR1 MDHEN and CDR2 SYDVKM. CDR3 size: 13 residues. The CDR3 sequence is CASRVGARYGYTF. The CDR3 nucleotides are TGTGCCAGCAGGGTAGGGGCGCGGTATGGCTACACCTTC.

The chain joins TRBV4-2 to TRBJ1-6; 9 nucleotides match TRBD1. The trim removed 0 bases at V and 9 bases at J, leaving 9 bases unmatched. CDR3 length equals 17 residues. CDR1 is LGHNA, CDR2 YNFKEQ, per germline. The CDR3 nucleotides are TGTGCCAGCAGCCAAGAGACCACAGGGGGCATAGGTTCACCCCTCCACTTT. Its protein product is CASSQETTGGIGSPLHF.

The rearrangement uses TRBV12-3 or TRBV12-4 and TRBJ2-7; tentative D call: TRBD1 (5 bases). The germline V and J ends were trimmed by 3 bases and 9 bases, with 15 bases remaining between them. The CDR3 has 13 residues. CDR3 in amino acids: CASSFWGSDWQYF. DNA of the CDR3: TGTGCCAGCAGTTTCTGGGGCAGCGATTGGCAGTACTTC.

The chain uses TRBV9 and TRBJ2-3, with TRBD1 as a possible D gene (6 bases). Per the germline V gene, CDR1 is SGDLS and CDR2 is YYNGEE. CDR3 length equals 14 residues. The V end was cut by 4 bases, the J end by 4 bases, with 13 bases between. CDR3 protein: CASSSQGLADTQYF. The CDR3 region has the DNA TGTGCCAGCAGCTCACAGGGTTTGGCAGATACGCAGTATTTT. Drawing the rest from reference TRBV9 and TRBJ2-3, the complete variable domain is DSGVTQTPKHLITATGQRVTLRCSPRSGDLSVYWYQQSLDQGLQFLIQYYNGEERAKGNILERFSAQQFPDLHSELNLSSLELGDSALYFCASSSQGLADTQYFGPGTRLTVL.

The V gene is TRBV11-2, the J gene TRBJ2-1; D uncertain. V dropped 2 bases and J dropped 7 bases, with 9 bases sitting between them. This CDR3 has 13 residues. Per the germline V gene, CDR1 is SGHAT and CDR2 is FQNNGV. CDR3 amino acids: CASSLRVGNEQFF. CDR3 nucleotides: TGTGCCAGCAGCTTACGGGTGGGGAATGAGCAGTTCTTC.

The chain combines TRBV2 with TRBJ2-5, with D perhaps TRBD2 (5 bases). Germline CDR1 and CDR2: SNHLY and FYNNEI. This CDR3 comprises 12 residues. V was trimmed by 5 bases and J by 4 bases, leaving 8 bases between them. For the CDR3, the DNA is TGTGCCAGCAGTATGGGGAGAGAGACCCAGTACTTC. Its translation is CASSMGRETQYF.

V is TRBV5-1 and J is TRBJ1-3, with 7 positions matching TRBD1. J gave up 3 bases and V 0 bases, and 3 bases lay outside the gene matches. This CDR3 comprises 15 residues. Germline values: CDR1 SGHRS, CDR2 YFSETQ. This chain's CDR3 is CASSLGQGLGNTIYF. CDR3 DNA: TGCGCCAGCAGCTTGGGACAGGGACTTGGAAACACCATATATTTT.

The chain has TRBV3-1 and TRBJ2-5, with a tentative D call TRBD2 (6 bases). The CDR3 runs to 15 residues. V lost 4 bases, J lost 4 bases, and 16 bases lay in between. Germline values: CDR1 LGHDT, CDR2 YNNKEL (reference sequence). CDR3 sequence (DNA): TGTGCCAGCAGCCGACCTCTAGCGACAGTAGAGACCCAGTACTTC. This gives the protein CASSRPLATVETQYF.

This clonotype was seen only once. The chain uses TRBV29-1 and TRBJ2-7; D is tentatively TRBD1 or TRBD2 (5 bases each). The CDR3 consists of 14 residues. CDR1 and CDR2 (germline): SQVTM, ANQGSEA. The V gene lost 4 bases and the J gene lost 0 bases, with 13 bases spanning the gap. CDR3 coding DNA: TGCAGCGTTGTGAGGGGCTCTAGCTCCTACGAGCAGTACTTC. It encodes CSVVRGSSSYEQYF.

The V and J genes are TRBV18 and TRBJ2-5; D is undetermined. From germline, CDR1 is KGHSH and CDR2 LQKENI. The CDR3 loop spans 14 amino acids. Trimming cost V 3 bases and J 5 bases, with 13 bases left between them. The CDR3 bases are TGTGCCAGCTCACCTAGGCACCTCGGGGAGACCCAGTACTTC. This translates into CASSPRHLGETQYF.

The J gene is TRBJ1-5, the V gene TRBV20-1, with 9 bases lining up with TRBD1. The germline gives CDR1 DFQATT, CDR2 SNEGSKA (reference sequence). V gave up 5 bases and J gave up 6 bases; unmatched junction bases: 5. CDR3 length: 13 residues. The CDR3 DNA reads as TGCAGTGCTGCAACAGGGGGCAGTCAGCCCCAGCATTTT. Translating gives CSAATGGSQPQHF.

The chain carries TRBV28 and TRBJ1-2, with 8 bases aligning to TRBD1. The germline CDR1 and CDR2 sequences are MDHEN and SYDVKM. CDR3 length equals 15 residues. Trimming removed 2 bases from V and 7 bases from J; junction bases left unmatched: 9. The CDR3 protein is CASSLRTGRVSGYTF. Written as DNA, the CDR3 is TGTGCCAGCAGTTTAAGGACAGGGAGGGTGAGTGGCTACACCTTC.

The V call is TRBV14, the J call TRBJ1-3; the D is unclear. The CDR3 has 15 residues. V was cut by 4 bases and J by 0 bases, with 10 bases left in between. Germline V CDR1 and CDR2: SGHDN, FVKESK. The CDR3 sequence: CASSRGPISGNTIYF. For the CDR3, the DNA is TGTGCCAGCAGCCGCGGACCGATCTCTGGAAACACCATATATTTT.

The V and J genes are TRBV11-2 and TRBJ2-4; D uncertain. Germline CDR1 is SGHAT and CDR2 is FQNNGV. This CDR3 spans 15 amino acids. V lost 6 bases and J 0 bases, leaving 12 bases between the germline ends. The CDR3 DNA reads TGTGCCAGCAGGCCTTTTTTGAGAGCCAAAAACATTCAGTACTTC. Translated: CASRPFLRAKNIQYF. The full variable domain, completed using reference TRBV11-2 and TRBJ2-4, is EAGVAQSPRYKIIEKRQSVAFWCNPISGHATLYWYQQILGQGPKLLIQFQNNGVVDDSQLPKDRFSAERLKGVDSTLKIQPAKLEDSAVYLCASRPFLRAKNIQYFGAGTRLSVL.

V usage is TRBV4-3 and J usage is TRBJ2-5; 8 bases line up with TRBD1. The V and J ends lost 1 base and 7 bases, in that order; junction bases with no gene match: 11. Germline-derived CDR1 and CDR2 are LGHNA and YSLEER. The CDR3 loop spans 16 amino acids. The CDR3 DNA reads as TGCGCCAGCAGCCAAGCCGCCGGACAGGGATCCGGGACCCAGTACTTC. Its protein product is CASSQAAGQGSGTQYF.

V is TRBV2 and J is TRBJ2-7; 9 nucleotides agree with TRBD1. The CDR3 has 15 amino acids. After removal of 5 bases from V and 1 base from J, the junction contained 6 bases not matched to a gene. Germline assignment: CDR1 SNHLY and CDR2 FYNNEI. The CDR3 DNA sequence: TGTGCCAGCAGTTCGGGACAGGGTGGTTCCTACGAGCAGTACGTC. This encodes CASSSGQGGSYEQYV.

The chain is built from TRBV27 and TRBJ2-5; D may be TRBD2 (6 bases). CDR3 size: 15 residues. Between the trimmed V and J ends, which lost 3 bases and 6 bases, there was a span of 17 bases. CDR1 and CDR2 (germline): MNHEY, SMNVEV (reference sequence). CDR3 in DNA: TGTGCCAGCAGTTTGGAGTGGAGGGGAAGGCAGACCCAGTACTTC. As protein: CASSLEWRGRQTQYF.

V usage is TRBV7-9 and J usage is TRBJ2-1; D is perhaps TRBD1 or TRBD2 (5 bases each). CDR3 size: 15 residues. V lost 5 bases to trimming and J lost 0 bases, with 11 bases between them. Germline CDR1 reads SEHNR; CDR2 reads FQNEAQ (reference sequence). This CDR3 is CASSRDQSSYNEQFF. In DNA form, the CDR3 reads TGTGCCAGCAGCCGGGACCAGAGCTCCTACAATGAGCAGTTCTTC.

The chain recombines TRBV5-1 with TRBJ2-1; tentatively, D is TRBD1 (5 bases). Germline CDR1 reads SGHRS; CDR2 reads YFSETQ. V was pared by 3 bases and J by 8 bases, with 15 bases between. The CDR3 runs to 14 residues. CDR3 nucleotide sequence: TGCGCCAGCAGCTATACGTTCCCACAGGATGAGCAGTTCTTC. Translating gives CASSYTFPQDEQFF.

The chain combines TRBV6-1 with TRBJ2-6; D assignment may be TRBD1 or TRBD2 (5 bases each). CDR3 length: 16 amino acids. V lost 5 bases to trimming and J lost 8 bases, with 19 bases between them. Germline values: CDR1 MNHNS, CDR2 SASEGT. DNA for the CDR3: TGTGCCAGCAGTCGCGCTTGGGACGCTGCGACCAACGTCCTGACTTTC. This gives the protein CASSRAWDAATNVLTF.

The genes are TRBV9 and TRBJ1-3, with D possibly TRBD1 on 6 matching bases. Looked up from germline, CDR1 is SGDLS and CDR2 is YYNGEE. This CDR3 has 13 amino acids. The ends were cut back, 3 bases at V and 4 bases at J, with 8 bases in the middle. CDR3 sequence reads: CASSEGQGNTIYF. As DNA, the CDR3 is TGTGCCAGCAGCGAAGGACAGGGAAACACCATATATTTT.

V gene TRBV20-1 combines with J gene TRBJ2-7; D may be TRBD1 (6 bases). Germline V gives CDR1 DFQATT, CDR2 SNEGSKA (reference sequence). V lost 3 bases and J lost 3, with 9 bases in between. This CDR3 region has 12 residues. The CDR3 loop is CSASRDNYEQYF. DNA for the CDR3: TGCAGTGCTAGTCGGGACAACTACGAGCAGTACTTC.

V and J are TRBV3-1 and TRBJ2-6; D is uncertain. The CDR3 totals 14 residues. Trimming removed 1 base from V and 3 bases from J, with 4 bases in between. Germline assignment: CDR1 LGHDT and CDR2 YNNKEL (reference sequence). CDR3 sequence (DNA): TGTGCCAGCAGCCAAGTTAGTGGGGCCAACGTCCTGACTTTC. Protein: CASSQVSGANVLTF.

The V and J genes are TRBV5-1 and TRBJ1-1; 8 bases fit TRBD1. In germline, CDR1 is SGHRS, CDR2 YFSETQ. J was trimmed by 1 base and V by 6 bases; bases with no gene match: 8. The CDR3 consists of 15 residues. CDR3 loop: CASTRGTGENTEAFF. For the CDR3, the DNA is TGCGCCAGCACTCGGGGGACAGGAGAGAACACTGAAGCTTTCTTT. Based on the CDR3 plus reference TRBV5-1 and TRBJ1-1, the full variable domain is KAGVTQTPRYLIKTRGQQVTLSCSPISGHRSVSWYQQTPGQGLQFLFEYFSETQRNKGNFPGRFSGRQFSNSRSEMNVSTLELGDSALYLCASTRGTGENTEAFFGQGTRLTVV.

The rearrangement uses TRBV9 and TRBJ2-3; D uncertain. This CDR3 comprises 13 residues. V was shortened by 0 bases and J by 9 bases, with 11 bases between the two germline ends. Germline CDR1 is SGDLS and CDR2 is YYNGEE. CDR3 protein: CASSVGDGPTQYF. Here the CDR3 DNA reads TGTGCCAGCAGCGTAGGAGACGGTCCGACGCAGTATTTT.

The J gene is TRBJ1-1, the V gene TRBV5-5; D unresolved. Trimming removed 6 bases at V and 7 bases at J, with 16 bases between. CDR1 is SGHKS, CDR2 YYEKEE, per germline (reference sequence). This CDR3 contains 13 residues. The CDR3 is CASNFLGRSEAFF. The CDR3, as DNA: TGTGCCAGCAACTTCTTGGGCAGGAGTGAAGCTTTCTTT.